The sample holds many counts of the clone carrying this T cell receptor (beta chain). Its antigen is unknown. The sample belongs to a study of read filtering for tumor transcriptome and immune sequencing. In the study overall: IR-seq gave about 3.5 to 10.27 million TCR reads per sample; RNA-seq gave about 80 to 1,300.

Molecular barcoded adaptors covering alpha/delta and beta/gamma chains were used on 400 to 450 ng RNA. From the reads, TCRdb called clonotypes with MiXCR, one entry per CDR3 protein. This repertoire shows about 63,000 distinct CDR3 sequences, 11% to 15% found once; its top ten account for 45%. General study points: Even smaller IR-seq throughput identified most shared clonotypes. IR-seq and RNA-seq agreed better without single-read clonotypes.

The CDR3 loop spans 13 amino acids. CDR1 and CDR2 from the germline V gene are DFQATT and SNEGSKA (reference sequence). V dropped 2 bases and J dropped 5 bases, with 9 bases sitting between them. The chain links TRBV20-1 to TRBJ2-2, with D possibly matching TRBD2 (5 bases). The clonotype comes from a donor aged 40 or over with multiple myeloma. Sample: a population of CD138-negative cells sorted from bone marrow. CDR3 residues: CSARSPGTGELFF. CDR3 nucleotides: TGCAGTGCTAGATCCCCGGGGACCGGGGAGCTGTTTTTT.